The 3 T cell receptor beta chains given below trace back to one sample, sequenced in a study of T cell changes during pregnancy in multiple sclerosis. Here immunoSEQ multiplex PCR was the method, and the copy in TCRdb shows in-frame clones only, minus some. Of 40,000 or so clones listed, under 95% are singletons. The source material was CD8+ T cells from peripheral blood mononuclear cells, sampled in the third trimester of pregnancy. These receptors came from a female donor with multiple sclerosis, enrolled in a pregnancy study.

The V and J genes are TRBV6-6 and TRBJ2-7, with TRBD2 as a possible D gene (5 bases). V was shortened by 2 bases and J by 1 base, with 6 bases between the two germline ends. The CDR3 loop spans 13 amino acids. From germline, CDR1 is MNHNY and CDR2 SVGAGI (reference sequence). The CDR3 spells CASSYRGSYEQYF. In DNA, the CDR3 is TGTGCCAGCAGTTACCGGGGTTCCTACGAGCAGTACTTC.

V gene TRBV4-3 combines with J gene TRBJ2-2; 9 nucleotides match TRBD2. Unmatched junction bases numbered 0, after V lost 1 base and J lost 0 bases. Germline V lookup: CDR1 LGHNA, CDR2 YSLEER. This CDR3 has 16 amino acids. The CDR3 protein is CASSQGTSANTGELFF. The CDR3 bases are TGCGCCAGCAGCCAAGGGACTAGCGCGAACACCGGGGAGCTGTTTTTT.

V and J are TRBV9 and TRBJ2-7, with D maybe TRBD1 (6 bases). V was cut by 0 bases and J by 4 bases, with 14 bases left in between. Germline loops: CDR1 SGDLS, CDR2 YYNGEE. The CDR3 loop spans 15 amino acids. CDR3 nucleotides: TGTGCCAGCAGCGTAGGCTCAGGGGCCGAGTACGAGCAGTACTTC. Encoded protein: CASSVGSGAEYEQYF. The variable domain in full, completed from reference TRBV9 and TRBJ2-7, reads DSGVTQTPKHLITATGQRVTLRCSPRSGDLSVYWYQQSLDQGLQFLIQYYNGEERAKGNILERFSAQQFPDLHSELNLSSLELGDSALYFCASSVGSGAEYEQYFGPGTRLTVT.